This T cell receptor beta chain was identified in a study of T-cell reconstitution after alpha-beta-depleted transplantation in children. Study results and caveats: As was reported, about two months after transplant, alpha-beta T cells came from several hundred expanded graft clones. Several patients had high TCRbeta diversity at day 60; it came from surviving recipient T cells and thymic progenitors. Counts and diversity of T cells one year after transplant came mostly from newly produced T cells.

CDR3 length: 13 residues. Germline assignment: CDR1 DFQATT and CDR2 SNEGSKA (reference sequence). V gave up 0 bases and J gave up 8 bases, with 10 bases separating them. Preparation of the TCRbeta library used unique molecular identifiers. TCRdb fed the PCR reads into MiXCR, producing one record per CDR3 protein. The profile shows hundreds of thousands of distinct CDR3 sequences, approximately 13% of them singletons. In regard to this clonotype: No antigen is known for it.

The sequence came from a male patient aged 5 to 17 who had a stem cell transplant for acute myeloid leukemia, so the T cells may come from the graft donor. Sequences were derived from PBMCs, mostly from graft donor cells, sampled 360 days after TCRalphabeta/CD19-depleted stem cell transplant. V usage is TRBV20-1 and J usage is TRBJ1-4; the D is unclear. The DNA for the CDR3 is TGCAGTGCTAGAGAGGCTGGGAAAGAAAAACTGTTTTTT. Translation: CSAREAGKEKLFF.